This T cell receptor beta chain was observed in a study of blood T cell repertoires in COVID-19. Study in general: The samples span acute and convalescent COVID-19 from the United States, Italy and Spain. Sources were T cells, B-cell-depleted T cells, or PBMCs; the material itself was cDNA or gDNA.

Losses at the gene ends were 6 bases for V and 2 bases for J; bases not matched to a gene: 2. The CDR3 is made up of 15 amino acids. The germline V gene has CDR1 MNHEY and CDR2 SVGAGI. This clone was found once. Those enrolled, adults aged roughly 18 to 95 years, came from around 24 US areas. Participant-given clinical history determined each cohort assignment. Method: immunoSEQ multiplex PCR; TCRdb's copy keeps in-frame clones and lacks some. The profile shows approximately 450,000 clones, 75% to 90% of them singletons. The chain couples TRBV6-5 to TRBJ2-1, with 12 positions matching TRBD2. The TCR originated in a young man who had recovered from COVID-19. The sample consisted of PBMCs or T cells enriched from blood (not recorded which). CDR3 in DNA: TGTGCCAGCAGGCGGACTAGCGGGGCCTACAATGAGCAGTTCTTC. Its translation is CASRRTSGAYNEQFF.